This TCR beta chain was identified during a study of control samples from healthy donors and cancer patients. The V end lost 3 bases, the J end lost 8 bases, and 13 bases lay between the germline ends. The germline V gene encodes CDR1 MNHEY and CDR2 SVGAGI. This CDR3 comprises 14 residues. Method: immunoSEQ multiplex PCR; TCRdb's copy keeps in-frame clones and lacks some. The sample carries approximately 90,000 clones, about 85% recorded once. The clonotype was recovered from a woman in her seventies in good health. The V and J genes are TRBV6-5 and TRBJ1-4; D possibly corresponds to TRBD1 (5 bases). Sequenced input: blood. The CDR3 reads CASSYRQGKEKLFF. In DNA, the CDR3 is TGTGCCAGCAGTTATCGGCAGGGAAAAGAAAAACTGTTTTTT.